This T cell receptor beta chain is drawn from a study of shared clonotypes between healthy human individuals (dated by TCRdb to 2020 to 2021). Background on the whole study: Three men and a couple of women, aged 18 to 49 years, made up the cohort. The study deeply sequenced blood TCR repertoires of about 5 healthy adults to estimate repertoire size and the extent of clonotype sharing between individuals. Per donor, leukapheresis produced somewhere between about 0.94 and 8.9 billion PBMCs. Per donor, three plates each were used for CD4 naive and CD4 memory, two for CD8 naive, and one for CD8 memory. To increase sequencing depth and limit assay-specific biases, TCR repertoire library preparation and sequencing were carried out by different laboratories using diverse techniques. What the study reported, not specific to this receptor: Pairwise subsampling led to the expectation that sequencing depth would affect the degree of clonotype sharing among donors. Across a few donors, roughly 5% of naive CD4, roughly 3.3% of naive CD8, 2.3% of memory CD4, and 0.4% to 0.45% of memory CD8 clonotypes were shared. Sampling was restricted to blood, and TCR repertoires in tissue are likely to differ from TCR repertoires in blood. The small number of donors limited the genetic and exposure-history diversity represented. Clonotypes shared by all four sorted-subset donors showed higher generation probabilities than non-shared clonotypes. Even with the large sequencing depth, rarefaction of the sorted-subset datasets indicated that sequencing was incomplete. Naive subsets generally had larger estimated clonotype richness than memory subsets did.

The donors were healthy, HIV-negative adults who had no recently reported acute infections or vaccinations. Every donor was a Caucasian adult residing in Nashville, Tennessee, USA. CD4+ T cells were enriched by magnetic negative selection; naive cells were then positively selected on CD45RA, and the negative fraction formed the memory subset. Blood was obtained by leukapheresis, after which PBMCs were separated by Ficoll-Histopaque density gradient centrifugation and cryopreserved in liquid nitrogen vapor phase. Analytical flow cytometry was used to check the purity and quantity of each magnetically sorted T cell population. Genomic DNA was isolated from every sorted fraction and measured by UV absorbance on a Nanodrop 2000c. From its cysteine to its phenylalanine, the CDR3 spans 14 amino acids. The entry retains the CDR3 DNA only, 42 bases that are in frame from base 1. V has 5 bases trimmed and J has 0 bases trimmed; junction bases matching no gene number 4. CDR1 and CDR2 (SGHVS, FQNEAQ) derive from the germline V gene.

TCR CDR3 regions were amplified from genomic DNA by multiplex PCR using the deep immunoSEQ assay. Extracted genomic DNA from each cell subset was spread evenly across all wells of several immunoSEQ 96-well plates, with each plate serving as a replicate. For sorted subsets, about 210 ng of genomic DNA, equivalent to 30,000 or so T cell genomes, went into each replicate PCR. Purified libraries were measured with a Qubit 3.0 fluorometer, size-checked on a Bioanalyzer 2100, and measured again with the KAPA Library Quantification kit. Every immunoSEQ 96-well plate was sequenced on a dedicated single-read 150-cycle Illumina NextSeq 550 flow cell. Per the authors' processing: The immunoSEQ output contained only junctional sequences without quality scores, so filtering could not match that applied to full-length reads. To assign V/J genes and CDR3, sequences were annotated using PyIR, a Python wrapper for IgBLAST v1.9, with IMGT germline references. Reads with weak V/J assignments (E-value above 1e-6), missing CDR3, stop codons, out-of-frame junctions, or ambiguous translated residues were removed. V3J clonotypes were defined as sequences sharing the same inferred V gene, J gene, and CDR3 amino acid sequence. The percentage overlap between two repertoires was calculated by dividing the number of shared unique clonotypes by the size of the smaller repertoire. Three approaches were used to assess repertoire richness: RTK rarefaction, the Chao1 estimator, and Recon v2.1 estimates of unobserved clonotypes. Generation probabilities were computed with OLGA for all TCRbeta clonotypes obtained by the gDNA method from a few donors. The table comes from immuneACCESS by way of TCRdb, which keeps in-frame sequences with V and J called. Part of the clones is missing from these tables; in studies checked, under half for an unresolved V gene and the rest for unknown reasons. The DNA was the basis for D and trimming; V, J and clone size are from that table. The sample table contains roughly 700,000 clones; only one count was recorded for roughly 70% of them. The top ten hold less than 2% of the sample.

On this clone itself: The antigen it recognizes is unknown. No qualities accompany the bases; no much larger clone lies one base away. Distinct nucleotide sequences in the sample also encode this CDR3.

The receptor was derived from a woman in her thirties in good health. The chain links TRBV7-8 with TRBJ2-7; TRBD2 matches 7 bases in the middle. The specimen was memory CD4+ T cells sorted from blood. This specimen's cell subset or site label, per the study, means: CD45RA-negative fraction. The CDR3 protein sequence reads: CASSLQRDSYEQYF. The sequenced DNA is TGTGCCAGCAGCCTGCAGCGGGACTCCTACGAGCAGTACTTC.